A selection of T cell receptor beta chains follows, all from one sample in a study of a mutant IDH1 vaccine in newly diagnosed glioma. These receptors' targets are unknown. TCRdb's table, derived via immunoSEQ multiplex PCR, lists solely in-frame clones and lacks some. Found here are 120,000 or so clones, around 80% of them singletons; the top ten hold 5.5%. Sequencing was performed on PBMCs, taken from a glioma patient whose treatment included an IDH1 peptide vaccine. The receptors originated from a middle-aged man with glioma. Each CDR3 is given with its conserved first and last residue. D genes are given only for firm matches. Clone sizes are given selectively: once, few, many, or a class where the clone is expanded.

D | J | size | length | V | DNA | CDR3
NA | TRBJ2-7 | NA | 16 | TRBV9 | TGTGCCAGCAGCGCAGGAGCAGGGACGGCTAGCTACGAGCAGTACTTC | CASSAGAGTASYEQYF
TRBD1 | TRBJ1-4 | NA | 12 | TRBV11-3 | TGTATAGCTACAGGGGGCGCGGAAAAACTGTTTTTT | CIATGGAEKLFF
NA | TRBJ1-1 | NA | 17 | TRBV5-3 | TGTGCCAGAAGCTTGGTTACAGGGCCCCCCAAAAGGACTGAAGCTTTCTTT | CARSLVTGPPKRTEAFF
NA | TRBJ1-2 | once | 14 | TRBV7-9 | TGTGCCAGCAGCTCGATTCAGGAGACTCGTGGCTACACCTTC | CASSSIQETRGYTF
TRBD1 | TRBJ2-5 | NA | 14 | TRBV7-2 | TGTGCCAGCAGCTTAGCGAGACAGGGAGTAACCCAGTACTTC | CASSLARQGVTQYF
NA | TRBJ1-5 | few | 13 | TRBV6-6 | TGTGCCAGCAGTTCGTGGACAGATCAGCCCCAGCATTTT | CASSSWTDQPQHF
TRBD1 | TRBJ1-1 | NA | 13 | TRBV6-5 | TGTGCCAGCAGGCCAGGGGGTAACACTGAAGCTTTCTTT | CASRPGGNTEAFF
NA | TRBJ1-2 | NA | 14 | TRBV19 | TGTGCCAGTAGTCAGGGCCAGTCCACCTATGGCTACACCTTC | CASSQGQSTYGYTF
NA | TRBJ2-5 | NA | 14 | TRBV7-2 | TGTGCCAGCAGCTTAGCGCAGGGACGGGAGACCCAGTACTTC | CASSLAQGRETQYF
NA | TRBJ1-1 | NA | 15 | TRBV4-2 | TGTGCCAGCAGCCAAGATGAGGGGAAGGACACTGAAGCTTTCTTT | CASSQDEGKDTEAFF
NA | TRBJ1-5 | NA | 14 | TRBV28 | TGTGCCAGCAGATCTCCAGGGGACCTCCAGCCCCAGCATTTT | CASRSPGDLQPQHF